These T cell receptor beta chains were read from a single sample in a study of blood T cell repertoires in COVID-19. Method: immunoSEQ multiplex PCR; TCRdb's copy keeps in-frame clones and lacks some. The data hold around 110,000 clones, with approximately 80% observed a single time. Sequenced: peripheral blood. The receptors were gathered from a woman aged 55-69 years with acute or convalescent COVID-19. Each CDR3 is given with its conserved first and last residue. The D gene is left open where the match is weak.

V gene	D gene	CDR3 protein
TRBV21-1	-	CATTLRQGTNQPQHF
TRBV3-1/TRBV3-2	-	CASSSGSSGELFF
TRBV4-1	TRBD1	CASSVGQGQPQHF
TRBV7-7	-	CASSLADHGEKLFF
TRBV5-1	-	CASSSQGGTGELFF
TRBV19	TRBD1	CASSIKGDRGWNIQYF
TRBV7-9	-	CASSLGSTDTQYF
TRBV19	-	CASKLARATGELFF
TRBV18	TRBD1	CASSRDRGSGYGYTF
TRBV19	-	CASVDGMFTEAFF
TRBV11-1	TRBD2	CASGGTSGSDEQYF
TRBV5-6	TRBD1	CASSLLGAQGAHEKLFF
TRBV3-1/TRBV3-2	TRBD2	CASSQDASGGDTQYF
TRBV5-1	-	CAPVGRLAPMNTEAFF
TRBV7-2	-	CASSLAFSGMGEQYF
TRBV7-8	TRBD1	CASSLQGQGLAPLHF
TRBV9	-	CASSVDGSSETQYF
TRBV9	TRBD2	CASSVDPRGSSDTQYF
TRBV2	TRBD1	CASSGDRGQNEQYF
TRBV20-1	-	CSASQGGSTNEKLFF
TRBV24-1	-	CATSDLGSEAFF
TRBV19	TRBD1	CASSTPRRGLGNQPQHF
TRBV7-2	-	CASSLPGRGLNTEAFF
TRBV10-3	-	CAISESASSYEQYF
TRBV19	-	CASRGLDSYNSPLHF
TRBV5-5	TRBD1	CASSFPQTGNEQFF
TRBV5-1	-	CASSSDGVGAQHF
TRBV2	-	CASSHRAKNTEAFF
TRBV3-1/TRBV3-2	-	CASSQAPQGGEQYF
TRBV11-2	-	CASSPVGINYGYTF
TRBV12-3/TRBV12-4	-	CASSPQRIGYTF
TRBV7-7	-	CASSLGRTNTGELFF